A selection of T cell receptor beta chains follows, all from one sample in a study of cytomegalovirus exposure and HLA in healthy donors. Libraries were prepared by immunoSEQ multiplex PCR; TCRdb keeps only in-frame clonotypes and omits some of them. The sample shows approximately 190,000 clones, around 80% of them seen only once. The source material was PBMCs. Source of these receptors: a man in his forties in good health and CMV-seropositive. CDR3s include the opening cysteine and the closing phenylalanine or tryptophan. A D gene is named only where the DNA matches it firmly. Rows may omit the clone size; those that give it use once, few, many or a size class.

>TRBJ2-2|TRBD2|-|TRBV5-6|15
TGTGCCAGCAGCTCGGGACTAGCTATCACCGGGGAGCTGTTTTTT
CASSSGLAITGELFF
>TRBJ2-7|-|-|TRBV11-3|13
TGTGCCAGCAGCTTAGGAACAGTGTACGAGCAGTACTTC
CASSLGTVYEQYF
>TRBJ2-2|TRBD2|-|TRBV6-5|15
TGTGCCAGCAGTCTCCCTGGCGGGAGTGGCGGGGAGCTGTTTTTT
CASSLPGGSGGELFF
>TRBJ2-1|TRBD2|-|TRBV14|16
TGTGCCAGCAGCCAATTAGGACTAGCGGGCATCCATGAGCAGTTCTTC
CASSQLGLAGIHEQFF
>TRBJ2-1|-|-|TRBV7-9|16
TGTGCCAGCAGCCCGCCCTCTAGCGCCCTTTTGTATGAGCAGTTCTTC
CASSPPSSALLYEQFF
>TRBJ2-1|TRBD1|-|TRBV4-1|16
TGCGCCAGCAGCCTGTCGGGACAGAACCTTTGGGATGAGCAGTTCTTC
CASSLSGQNLWDEQFF
>TRBJ1-5|-|-|TRBV2|13
TGTGCCAGCCGATCAGGGGAAAATCAGCCCCAGCATTTT
CASRSGENQPQHF
>TRBJ1-6|-|-|TRBV10-3|13
TGTGCCACCGCGAGACAGACTTATTCACCCCTCCACTTT
CATARQTYSPLHF
>TRBJ2-5|TRBD2|-|TRBV7-9|15
TGTGCCAGCAGCTTAGAGGGAGGGAGTCAAGAGACCCAGTACTTC
CASSLEGGSQETQYF
>TRBJ2-7|-|-|TRBV12-5|11
TGTGCTAGTGGTCGGGTTTACGAGCAGTACTTC
CASGRVYEQYF
>TRBJ1-2|-|-|TRBV30|12
TGTGCCTGGAGTCGGTCCGAGAATGGCTACACCTTC
CAWSRSENGYTF
>TRBJ2-7|TRBD1|-|TRBV4-1|13
TGCGCCAGCAGCCGGGACAGGGATTACGAGCAGTACTTC
CASSRDRDYEQYF
>TRBJ2-2|TRBD2|few|TRBV6-6|16
TGTGCCAGCAGTTACCTTGGCGGGAGGAGCACCGGGGAGCTGTTTTTT
CASSYLGGRSTGELFF
>TRBJ2-3|-|-|TRBV10-3|13
TGTGCCATCAGTCCACAGCTTACAGATACGCAGTATTTT
CAISPQLTDTQYF
>TRBJ1-2|-|once|TRBV13|15
TGTGCCAGCAGCTTACGTGGTGGGGGCGACTATGGCTACACCTTC
CASSLRGGGDYGYTF
>TRBJ2-1|-|-|TRBV15|15
TGTGCCACCAGCAGTGGGGGCCTTGGGCCGGACGAGCAGTTCTTC
CATSSGGLGPDEQFF
>TRBJ1-2|TRBD1|few|TRBV29-1|15
TGCAGCGTTTCCCCGCCGGGACAGGCTAACTATGGCTACACCTTC
CSVSPPGQANYGYTF
>TRBJ2-1|TRBD2|once|TRBV4-3|20
TGCGCCAGCAGCCAAGTGGGACTAGCGGGACCTGAAAGCTCCTACAATGAGCAGTTCTTC
CASSQVGLAGPESSYNEQFF
>TRBJ2-7|-|-|TRBV6-1|13
TGTGCCAGCAGTGAAGCTGTCAGGCTCGAGCAGTACTTC
CASSEAVRLEQYF
>TRBJ2-7|TRBD2|-|TRBV5-1|14
TGCGCCAGCAGTTTGTTCCTAGCGGGAGATCGGCAGTACTTC
CASSLFLAGDRQYF
>TRBJ1-2|TRBD1|few|TRBV9|16
TGTGCCAGCACTGATTATCGGACAGGCGGGTCGTATGGCTACACCTTC
CASTDYRTGGSYGYTF
>TRBJ2-1|TRBD2|-|TRBV2|15
TGTGCCAGCAGTGCACACCCTTTTAGCGGGAATGAGCAGTTCTTC
CASSAHPFSGNEQFF
>TRBJ2-2|TRBD2|once|TRBV5-8|16
TGTGCCAGCAGCTCGGGTGTAGCGGGGATCACCGGGGAGCTGTTTTTT
CASSSGVAGITGELFF
>TRBJ2-6|-|-|TRBV2|16
TGTGCCAGCAGTGCAGCACGGGGGTCTGGGGCCAACGTCCTGACTTTC
CASSAARGSGANVLTF
>TRBJ1-1|-|-|TRBV6-4|13
TGTGCCAGCAGCCACGACTCGAACACTGAAGCTTTCTTT
CASSHDSNTEAFF
>TRBJ2-7|TRBD1|-|TRBV7-2|13
TGTGCCAGCAGCTTGGGGACAGGTTACGAGCAGTACTTC
CASSLGTGYEQYF
>TRBJ1-2|-|-|TRBV28|12
TGTGCCAGCACTTCCGGGAACTATGGCTACACCTTC
CASTSGNYGYTF
>TRBJ2-1|TRBD2|-|TRBV4-3|16
TGCGCCAGCAGCCAAGATGTGACTAGCACCTACAATGAGCAGTTCTTC
CASSQDVTSTYNEQFF
>TRBJ2-7|TRBD1|-|TRBV5-6|16
TGTGCCAGCAGCTTAACAACCGGGACAGCATCCTACGAGCAGTACTTC
CASSLTTGTASYEQYF
>TRBJ2-1|-|-|TRBV6-1|15
TGTGCCAGCAGTGACGGAACCGGGACTTACAATGAGCAGTTCTTC
CASSDGTGTYNEQFF
>TRBJ1-4|TRBD1|-|TRBV30|16
TGTGCCTGGAGTGGGACAGGGGGCGTGTTTCGAGAAAAACTGTTTTTT
CAWSGTGGVFREKLFF
>TRBJ1-3|-|-|TRBV19|15
TGTGCCAGTAGGCGCGACAGAAACTCTGGAAACACCATATATTTT
CASRRDRNSGNTIYF
>TRBJ1-2|TRBD1|-|TRBV7-3|13
TGTGCCAGCAGCTCTAGACAGGGTAGTGGCTACACCTTC
CASSSRQGSGYTF
>TRBJ2-7|TRBD1|-|TRBV27|14
TGTGCCAGCAGTTTATTGGGACAGGGGAACGAGCAGTACTTC
CASSLLGQGNEQYF
>TRBJ1-2|TRBD1|-|TRBV5-4|18
TGTGCCAGCAGCCCTTCCCCGGGACAGGGGGCCCTAGGCTATGGCTACACCTTC
CASSPSPGQGALGYGYTF
>TRBJ1-3|TRBD1|-|TRBV10-3|14
TGTGCCATCAGCGGAGACAGGGCTGGAAACACCATATATTTT
CAISGDRAGNTIYF
>TRBJ1-1|TRBD1|once|TRBV16|17
TGTGCCAGCAGCCCTATGGGCAGGGGGCTCAGGGTCACTGAAGCTTTCTTT
CASSPMGRGLRVTEAFF
>TRBJ2-5|-|-|TRBV28|11
TGTGCCAGCAGTCCCAAAGAGACCCAGTACTTC
CASSPKETQYF
>TRBJ1-2|-|-|TRBV9|13
TGTGCCAGCAGCGTAGATCGGAACTATGGCTACACCTTC
CASSVDRNYGYTF
>TRBJ1-1|-|-|TRBV15|13
TGTGCCACCAGTATGTCAAGAGACACTGAAGCTTTCTTT
CATSMSRDTEAFF
>TRBJ1-2|TRBD1|few|TRBV15|15
TGTGCCACCAGCAGAGCCGGACAGGGGAGCGATGGCTACACCTTC
CATSRAGQGSDGYTF
>TRBJ2-7|TRBD1|once|TRBV7-2|13
TGTGCCAGCAGCTCCCGGGACAGGGTTTTAAAGTACTTC
CASSSRDRVLKYF
>TRBJ2-1|-|once|TRBV7-2|13
TGTGCCAGCAGCTTAGGACAGAACAATGAGCAGTTCTTC
CASSLGQNNEQFF
>TRBJ1-5|-|-|TRBV6-1|15
TGTGCCAGCAGTGTGACACCGATTAGCAATCAGCCCCAGCATTTT
CASSVTPISNQPQHF
>TRBJ1-1|-|-|TRBV5-1|14
TGCGCCAGCAGCCCCGGGACACCGAACACTGAAGCTTTCTTT
CASSPGTPNTEAFF
>TRBJ2-3|-|-|TRBV6-5|15
TGTGCCAGCAGTTACTTAGCGGACCGCACAGATACGCAGTATTTT
CASSYLADRTDTQYF
>TRBJ1-2|-|-|TRBV4-3|15
TGCGCCAGCAGCCAAGATCTCGATGGCAGCTATGGCTACACCTTC
CASSQDLDGSYGYTF
>TRBJ1-2|-|-|TRBV27|13
TGTGCCAGCAAGGGTGCGGGGAACTATGGCTACACCTTC
CASKGAGNYGYTF
>TRBJ2-3|TRBD2|once|TRBV5-1|17
TGCGCCAGCAGCTTGGGCGTTAGCGGGAGTACCACAGATACGCAGTATTTT
CASSLGVSGSTTDTQYF
>TRBJ2-2|-|-|TRBV10-3|15
TGTGCCATCAGTGGATCTAGTTTTAATACCGGGGAGCTGTTTTTT
CAISGSSFNTGELFF
>TRBJ2-7|TRBD2|-|TRBV6-5|12
TGTGCCAGCAGATCCTCTAGCGGGAGTGAGTACTTC
CASRSSSGSEYF